This T cell receptor beta chain is from a study of identical twins. This clonotype was seen more than once but under ten times. What it recognizes is unknown. TCRdb recomputed calls from the 5' RACE reads with MiXCR, one row per CDR3 protein. The table lists hundreds of thousands of distinct CDR3 sequences, roughly 26% of them singletons. The study's findings and limits: Conclusions leaned on cross-sectional statistical analysis and did not track the same donors over time.

Germline CDR1 and CDR2: SGDLS and YYNGEE. V lost 3 bases to trimming and J lost 4 bases; unmatched junction nucleotides: 9. The CDR3 length is 15 residues. This same sample was also part of a study on T cells expressing NK-cell markers. This second report adds: Roughly six donors showed dominant NKG2C+ clonotypes comprising roughly 1.0-7.5% of their CD8+ T cells.

The V gene is TRBV9, the J gene TRBJ1-2; TRBD1 matches 7 bases. This clonotype was obtained from a woman between 18 and 29 years old in good health. The specimen was CD4+ T cells sorted from blood. The CDR3 here is CASSGNRGSGYGYTF. Written as DNA, the CDR3 is TGTGCCAGCAGCGGAAACAGGGGATCGGGCTATGGCTACACCTTC.